A single sample gave rise to the 13 T cell receptor beta chains below, sequenced in a study of T cells after somatic rescue of genetic block. Only in-frame clones appear in the TCRdb table, and some are missing; sequencing was by immunoSEQ multiplex PCR. The table shows more than 70,000 clones, with 80% to 90% occurring only once. The sample taken for sequencing was peripheral blood mononuclear cells (PBMCs). The origin of the receptors is a woman under 30.

A note on this clone: The identical CDR3 is also encoded by other nucleotide sequences in the sample. The V gene is TRBV9, the J gene TRBJ1-2, with TRBD1 matching 8 bases. Germline values: CDR1 SGDLS, CDR2 YYNGEE. This CDR3 contains 15 residues. The trim removed 0 bases at V and 6 bases at J, leaving 7 bases unmatched. The CDR3 nucleotides read TGTGCCAGCAGCGTAGCTTTCGGACAGGGTCATGGCTACACCTTC. It yields the protein CASSVAFGQGHGYTF. Complete variable domain (other parts from reference TRBV9 and TRBJ1-2): DSGVTQTPKHLITATGQRVTLRCSPRSGDLSVYWYQQSLDQGLQFLIQYYNGEERAKGNILERFSAQQFPDLHSELNLSSLELGDSALYFCASSVAFGQGHGYTFGSGTRLTVV.

The chain combines TRBV10-3 with TRBJ2-7; D is ambiguous. The CDR3 has 14 amino acids. CDR1 and CDR2 from the germline V gene are ENHRY and SYGVKD. Between the trimmed V and J ends, which lost 2 bases and 5 bases, there was a span of 13 bases. For the CDR3, the DNA is TGTGCCATCAGTGAGAGGGCAGAAATCCACGAGCAGTACTTC. Translation: CAISERAEIHEQYF.

The CDR3 protein is CASSLGWNTEAFF. The CDR3 DNA is TGTGCCAGCAGCTTAGGATGGAACACTGAAGCTTTCTTT. The chain uses TRBV11-2 and TRBJ1-1; no reliable D call. Germline loops: CDR1 SGHAT, CDR2 FQNNGV. V was trimmed by 1 base and J by 1 base, leaving 4 bases between them. This CDR3 has 13 amino acids.

The genes are TRBV19 and TRBJ2-2; perhaps TRBD1 as D (6 bases). CDR1 LNHDA and CDR2 SQIVND come from the germline V gene (reference sequence). This CDR3 spans 15 amino acids. The V gene lost 6 bases and the J gene lost 6 bases, with 17 bases spanning the gap. CDR3 residues: CASRMDRSVSGELFF. As DNA, the CDR3 is TGTGCCAGTAGGATGGACAGAAGCGTTTCCGGGGAGCTGTTTTTT.

This clone was detected once. CDR3 coding DNA: TGCGCCAGCAGCCATGAGCTAGACTTTTCCACAGATACGCAGTATTTT. Its protein product is CASSHELDFSTDTQYF. The V call is TRBV4-3, the J call TRBJ2-3, with no clear D. The CDR3 extends over 16 amino acids. Germline V gene lookup returns CDR1 LGHNA and CDR2 YSLEER. V shed 3 bases and J shed 2 bases, with 15 bases lying between them.

The V gene is TRBV6-5, the J gene TRBJ1-5, with D perhaps matching TRBD1 (5 bases). This CDR3 has 13 residues. CDR1 is MNHEY and CDR2 is SVGAGI in the germline V gene. Trimming shortened V by 8 bases and J by 3 bases, and 11 bases separated the two germline ends. CDR3 nucleotide sequence: TGTGCCAGCGGGGGTTCGGACAATCAGCCCCAGCATTTT. Its protein product is CASGGSDNQPQHF.

The gene calls are TRBV27 and TRBJ2-3, with 10 bases fitting TRBD2. The CDR3 is made up of 16 amino acids. After removal of 5 bases from V and 4 bases from J, the junction contained 9 bases not matched to a gene. Germline V gives CDR1 MNHEY, CDR2 SMNVEV (reference sequence). The CDR3 DNA reads TGTGCCAGCAGTCCCCTAGCGGGAGCTGGGCCAGATACGCAGTATTTT. Protein: CASSPLAGAGPDTQYF.

This chain links TRBV21-1 with TRBJ2-1; TRBD2 is the table's D call and was not checked against the DNA. TRBV21-1 is tagged as a pseudogene. CDR3 size: 18 residues. CDR3 coding DNA: TGTGCCAGCAGCAAAGGGATTAGCGGGACTTCCTCCTACAATGAGCAGTTCTTC. Translated: CASSKGISGTSSYNEQFF.

This sequence joins TRBV7-9 and TRBJ1-4, with D possibly being TRBD1 (5 bases). The CDR3 totals 13 residues. The germline CDR1 and CDR2 sequences are SEHNR and FQNEAQ (reference sequence). Trimming cost V 5 bases and J 10 bases, with 14 bases left between them. Here the CDR3 DNA reads TGTGCCAGCAGCGGAGAACTGGGGGGAAAACTGTTTTTT. Its protein is CASSGELGGKLFF. The whole variable domain, filled in from reference TRBV7-9 and TRBJ1-4, reads DTGVSQNPRHKITKRGQNVTFRCDPISEHNRLYWYRQTLGQGPEFLTYFQNEAQLEKSRLLSDRFSAERPKGSFSTLEIQRTEQGDSAMYLCASSGELGGKLFFGSGTQLSVL.

This clone came up once. V gene TRBV5-1 combines with J gene TRBJ2-3; D is uncertain. Trimming left V 2 bases short and J 5 bases short, with 6 bases between. CDR3 size: 12 residues. Germline assignment: CDR1 SGHRS and CDR2 YFSETQ. The CDR3 here is CASSLEGDTQYF. The CDR3 coding sequence is TGCGCCAGCAGCTTAGAAGGAGATACGCAGTATTTT.

This clone was observed a handful of times. This chain connects TRBV5-1 to TRBJ2-2; TRBD2 might be the D (5 bases). V was pared by 4 bases and J by 4 bases, with 17 bases between. This CDR3 contains 16 residues. Germline V gene sequence: CDR1 SGHRS, CDR2 YFSETQ. CDR3 nucleotide sequence: TGCGCCAGCAGCCTATTCGAGGGCCGTGGCACCGGGGAGCTGTTTTTT. It is translated as CASSLFEGRGTGELFF.

The chain joins TRBV6-5 to TRBJ2-1; D is possibly TRBD2 (5 bases). Trimming removed 4 bases from V and 9 bases from J, with 10 bases in between. The CDR3 loop spans 12 amino acids. Germline-derived CDR1 and CDR2 are MNHEY and SVGAGI. The CDR3 DNA reads as TGTGCCAGCAGTTCCCCGGGAATTGAGCAGTTCTTC. This encodes CASSSPGIEQFF.

The CDR3 DNA reads as TGTGCCAGTAGTATGCGGGGCGTCGGCAATCAGCCCCAGCATTTT. Translation: CASSMRGVGNQPQHF. This sequence joins TRBV19 and TRBJ1-5, with a tentative D call TRBD1 (5 bases). V was cut by 3 bases and J by 2 bases, with 11 bases left in between. The CDR3 spans 15 residues. The germline V gene encodes CDR1 LNHDA and CDR2 SQIVND (reference sequence).